A selection of T cell receptor beta chains follows, all from one sample in a study of shared clonotypes between healthy human individuals. Assay used: immunoSEQ multiplex PCR; TCRdb lists only in-frame clones, some missing. The sample yields fewer than 1.8 million clones, about 98.5% seen once. Sequenced material: naive CD4+ T cells sorted from blood. Receptor source: a man younger than 40 in good health. The CDR3 runs from the conserved cysteine through the conserved F or W. Each record gives: J gene, V gene, CDR3 protein.

>TRBJ2-5|TRBV10-3
CAISEATEETQYF
>TRBJ2-7|TRBV4-1
CASSHIGSGQGTYEQYF
>TRBJ1-5|TRBV18
CASSPKQGPNQPQHF
>TRBJ2-1|TRBV28
CARTGTSGSSYNEQFF
>TRBJ1-1|TRBV20-1
CSALNTEAFF
>TRBJ2-1|TRBV27
CASSFLGTRREYNEQFF
>TRBJ1-3|TRBV10-3
CAIRDRAGNTIYF
>TRBJ2-5|TRBV27
CASSRTQYQETQYF
>TRBJ1-1|TRBV5-4
CASSIPGPRAEAFF
>TRBJ2-7|TRBV18
CASSPRTGSYEQYF
>TRBJ2-7|TRBV21-1
CASSKRTSGSEYEQYF
>TRBJ2-5|TRBV5-1
CASSPEDASGRTQYF
>TRBJ1-4|TRBV18
CASSPTGGASEKLFF
>TRBJ1-2|TRBV5-6
CASSLGTGGNYGYTF
>TRBJ1-1|TRBV28
CASSFKRYTEAFF
>TRBJ1-1|TRBV7-9
CASSSGVMNTEAFF
>TRBJ2-7|TRBV7-2
CASSFAATYEQYF
>TRBJ1-4|TRBV5-1
CASSLAPHEKLFF
>TRBJ1-2|TRBV6-1
CASISNGGDNYGYTF
>TRBJ1-4|TRBV6-5
CASSLLSNEKLFF
>TRBJ2-2|TRBV19
CASTSLDFWGYGELFF
>TRBJ1-5|TRBV27
CASSRDVSNQPQHF
>TRBJ1-5|TRBV7-8
CASSLDRVGQPQHF
>TRBJ1-1|TRBV2
CASSDRGVTEAFF
>TRBJ1-4|TRBV25-1
CASSEQGRYNEKLFF
>TRBJ2-1|TRBV7-3
CASSPSGLLSYNEQFF
>TRBJ1-1|TRBV15
CATSRDPGDTEAFF